This T cell receptor (beta chain) was identified during a study of vaccination and CD4 T cells after COVID-19. On the study more broadly: The cells in question were stimulated using overlapping spike peptides derived from SARS-CoV-2, HCoV-NL63, HCoV-OC43 and HCoV-229E.

Study-level findings and limits: It was observed that, in convalescent patients, a median roughly 85% of reactive clones arose only post-vaccination.

Documented time point: late sampling 161 to 241 days after vaccination in three convalescent patients. The treatment denotes: roughly nine-day PBMC culture with coronavirus spike peptide pools or control peptides (ViraFEST assay). March to December 2020 was the span of positive PCR dates, which predated US Alpha, Beta and Delta variants. J lost 0 bases, V lost 7 bases, and 6 bases had no gene match. This CDR3 has 15 amino acids. Germline CDR1 and CDR2: SGHVS and FNYEAQ. This clonotype was detected a few times. Its antigen remains unknown. Oncomine TCR Beta short-read sequencing was applied to DNA from cultured CD4+ T cells. TCRdb called the PCR reads again in MiXCR, with one record for every CDR3 protein. The table has about 30,000 distinct CDR3 sequences, approximately 40% seen once.

The TCR comes from a human donor who had recovered from COVID-19. This sequence joins TRBV7-6 and TRBJ2-3; 8 bases fit TRBD2. The starting material was CD4+ T cells from blood, cultured in vitro, obtained about 7 months after SARS-CoV-2 vaccination. CDR3 nucleotide sequence: TGTGCCAGCACCCTTAGCGGGACTAGCACAGATACGCAGTATTTT. This translates into CASTLSGTSTDTQYF.